Presented here are 27 T cell receptor beta chains from one specimen sequenced in a study of blood T cell repertoires in COVID-19. Method: immunoSEQ multiplex PCR; TCRdb's copy keeps in-frame clones and lacks some. Here the sample spans about 70,000 clones, approximately 86% being singletons. Input material: peripheral blood. These receptors were obtained from a human donor in a cohort sampled during active COVID-19.

This chain uses TRBV7-8 with TRBJ2-5, with a tentative D call TRBD2 (7 bases). This CDR3 region has 13 residues. Germline CDR1 and CDR2: SGHVS and FQNEAQ. V was trimmed by 3 bases and J by 5 bases, leaving 10 bases between them. For the CDR3, the DNA is TGTGCCAGCAGCTTGGGGGGGCTGGAGACCCAGTACTTC. This gives the protein CASSLGGLETQYF.

V gene TRBV5-6 combines with J gene TRBJ1-2, with 7 bases identical to TRBD1. The CDR3 runs 12 residues. J gave up 10 bases and V 1 base, and 4 bases lay outside the gene matches. From germline, CDR1 is SGHDT and CDR2 YYEEEE. The CDR3 nucleotides are TGTGCCAGCAGCTTGTGGGACAGCTACTACACCTTC. Residues: CASSLWDSYYTF.

The chain has TRBV6-2 or TRBV6-3 and TRBJ1-2; TRBD1 might be the D (6 bases). The germline CDR1 and CDR2 sequences are MNHEY and SVGEGT. Trimming removed 0 bases from V and 4 bases from J, with 12 bases in between. CDR3 length equals 15 residues. This CDR3 reads CASSYSTGGAYGYTF. Here the CDR3 DNA reads TGTGCCAGCAGTTACTCGACTGGGGGCGCCTATGGCTACACCTTC.

This clone was picked up one time. The V gene is TRBV2, the J gene TRBJ2-5; possibly TRBD1 for D (5 bases). Trimming removed 3 bases from V and 0 bases from J, with 8 bases in between. Germline V gives CDR1 SNHLY, CDR2 FYNNEI. The CDR3 is 14 residues long. This CDR3 reads CASSETDYQETQYF. The CDR3 bases are TGTGCCAGCAGTGAGACAGACTACCAAGAGACCCAGTACTTC.

The chain has TRBV25-1 and TRBJ2-1, with 11 nucleotides matching TRBD1. The CDR3 is 16 residues long. Unmatched junction bases numbered 11, after V lost 6 bases and J lost 7 bases. Germline-derived CDR1 and CDR2 are MGHDK and SYGVNS. CDR3 nucleotides: TGTGCCAGCAGAAAGGCCGGGACAGGGGGTGAGAATGAGCAGTTCTTC. Translation gives CASRKAGTGGENEQFF.

The chain carries TRBV7-2 and TRBJ2-1; TRBD2 agrees at 9 bases. The CDR3 covers 18 residues. V shed 5 bases, J shed 0 bases, and the junction held 11 bases outside the gene matches. CDR1 is SGHTA, CDR2 FQGNSA, per germline. CDR3 nucleotides: TGTGCCAGCAGCCTCCCCGAGACTAGCGGAAGCTCCTACAATGAGCAGTTCTTC. Translated, it gives CASSLPETSGSSYNEQFF.

This clone came up a few times. The genes are TRBV5-1 and TRBJ2-7, with 7 positions matching TRBD1. CDR1 SGHRS and CDR2 YFSETQ come from the germline V gene. V lost 4 bases and J lost 0; bases outside the gene matches: 10. The CDR3 covers 16 residues. CDR3: CASSVLGTEYSYEQYF. CDR3 nucleotides: TGCGCCAGCAGCGTTCTGGGGACAGAATACTCCTACGAGCAGTACTTC.

V usage is TRBV7-2 and J usage is TRBJ2-7, with 8 bases identical to TRBD2. V was clipped by 2 bases and J by 5 bases; unmatched bases: 8. Germline V gives CDR1 SGHTA, CDR2 FQGNSA. The CDR3 is made up of 15 amino acids. Here the CDR3 DNA reads TGTGCCAGCAGCTTATCCGGGGGGGTGTTGAACGAGCAGTACTTC. As protein: CASSLSGGVLNEQYF.

The V call is TRBV5-6, the J call TRBJ2-1, with 10 positions matching TRBD2. This CDR3 region has 15 residues. CDR1 and CDR2 from the germline V gene are SGHDT and YYEEEE. Germline trimming cut 0 bases from V and 6 bases from J; bases unmatched to any gene: 3. CDR3 amino acids: CASSLALAGVNEQFF. CDR3 bases: TGTGCCAGCAGCTTGGCTCTAGCGGGGGTCAATGAGCAGTTCTTC.

The V and J genes are TRBV5-1 and TRBJ1-4; 9 bases are shared with TRBD1. This CDR3 comprises 15 residues. Germline V gene lookup returns CDR1 SGHRS and CDR2 YFSETQ. V trimming: 0 bases; J trimming: 7 bases; junction bases outside the gene matches: 4. The CDR3 reads CASSLGRDRVEKLFF. As DNA, the CDR3 is TGCGCCAGCAGCTTGGGCCGGGACAGGGTTGAAAAACTGTTTTTT.

This rearrangement joins TRBV6-6 to TRBJ2-3; no definite D call. Trimming took 8 bases from V and 1 from J, leaving 10 bases between them. Looked up from germline, CDR1 is MNHNY and CDR2 is SVGAGI (reference sequence). The CDR3 has 13 residues. CDR3 bases: TGTGCCAGCTTTACGGGTCGCACAGATACGCAGTATTTT. It translates to CASFTGRTDTQYF.

The gene calls are TRBV6-5 and TRBJ2-3; 14 nucleotides line up with TRBD2. Germline CDR1 MNHEY, CDR2 SVGAGI. Trimming took 10 bases from V and 4 from J; bases not matched to a gene: 7. There are 15 residues in the CDR3. CDR3 coding DNA: TGTGCCACCGTGACTAGCGGGGGGGCCCCAGATACGCAGTATTTT. It codes for CATVTSGGAPDTQYF.

This sequence joins TRBV12-5 and TRBJ1-1; no definite D call. Looked up from germline, CDR1 is LGHNT and CDR2 is FRNRAP. The CDR3 consists of 13 residues. V lost 2 bases and J lost 4, with 8 bases in between. The CDR3 spells CASGLYDSTEAFF. CDR3 coding DNA: TGTGCTAGTGGTTTGTATGATAGCACTGAAGCTTTCTTT.

The chain links TRBV14 to TRBJ2-2; 13 bases are shared with TRBD2. The length of the CDR3 is 17 residues. Germline trimming cut 3 bases from V and 4 bases from J; bases unmatched to any gene: 5. CDR1 and CDR2 from the germline V gene are SGHDN and FVKESK. DNA of the CDR3: TGTGCCAGCAGCCACGGACTAGCGGGGGCCGTCACCGGGGAGCTGTTTTTT. Protein: CASSHGLAGAVTGELFF.

This clone showed up just a few times. The chain couples TRBV7-2 to TRBJ2-7, with TRBD1 identical over 8 bases. V trimming: 5 bases; J trimming: 3 bases; junction bases outside the gene matches: 3. The CDR3 is 13 residues long. The germline V gene encodes CDR1 SGHTA and CDR2 FQGNSA. The CDR3 is CASSRQGSYEQYF. CDR3 nucleotide sequence: TGTGCCAGCAGCCGACAGGGGAGCTACGAGCAGTACTTC. Full variable domain (rest looked up from reference TRBV7-2 and TRBJ2-7): GAGVSQSPSNKVTEKGKDVELRCDPISGHTALYWYRQSLGQGLEFLIYFQGNSAPDKSGLPSDRFSAERTGGSVSTLTIQRTQQEDSAVYLCASSRQGSYEQYFGPGTRLTVT.

This chain uses TRBV4-3 with TRBJ2-2; tentatively, D is TRBD2 (7 bases). V was pared by 0 bases and J by 4 bases, with 12 bases between. Germline CDR1 LGHNA, CDR2 YSLEER. The CDR3 length is 16 residues. CDR3 amino acids: CASSQEGGATTGELFF. CDR3 bases: TGCGCCAGCAGCCAAGAAGGGGGGGCGACCACCGGGGAGCTGTTTTTT.

This clone showed up just a few times. The chain joins TRBV6-1 to TRBJ2-7, with 9 bases that match TRBD2. Germline trimming cut 2 bases from V and 0 bases from J; bases unmatched to any gene: 2. This CDR3 is 15 amino acids long. Germline V gene data show CDR1 as MNHNS and CDR2 as SASEGT. For the CDR3, the DNA is TGTGCCAGCAGTGAAAGCGGGGGGAGCTCCTACGAGCAGTACTTC. Its protein product is CASSESGGSSYEQYF.

There are a few counts of this clone. This sequence joins TRBV6-2 or TRBV6-3 and TRBJ2-5, with a weak D call TRBD2 (6 bases). V shed 5 bases and J shed 2 bases, with 15 bases lying between them. Per the germline V gene, CDR1 is MNHEY and CDR2 is SVGEGT. The CDR3 has 15 residues. The CDR3 nucleotides are TGTGCCAGCAGTGGCTTAAGACTAGTTCAAGAGACCCAGTACTTC. This gives the protein CASSGLRLVQETQYF.

The J gene is TRBJ1-5, the V gene TRBV30; 10 bases fit TRBD1. CDR3 length equals 15 residues. J lost 0 bases, V lost 3 bases, and 2 bases had no gene match. In germline, CDR1 is GTSNPN, CDR2 SVGIG (reference sequence). The CDR3: CAWRGQGYSNQPQHF. As DNA, the CDR3 is TGTGCCTGGAGGGGACAGGGGTATAGCAATCAGCCCCAGCATTTT.

This rearrangement joins TRBV14 to TRBJ2-7; possible D gene TRBD2, 7 bases. The V gene lost 2 bases and the J gene lost 12 bases, with 17 bases spanning the gap. In germline, CDR1 is SGHDN, CDR2 FVKESK. The CDR3 totals 13 residues. The CDR3 DNA follows: TGTGCCAGCAGCCAAACTAATCAGGGGAGGGGGTACTTC. Amino acid sequence: CASSQTNQGRGYF. The full variable domain, in which reference TRBV14 and TRBJ2-7 provide the parts outside the CDR3, is EAGVTQFPSHSVIEKGQTVTLRCDPISGHDNLYWYRRVMGKEIKFLLHFVKESKQDESGMPNNRFLAERTGGTYSTLKVQPAELEDSGVYFCASSQTNQGRGYFGPGTRLTVT.

The chain has TRBV25-1 and TRBJ1-2; possible D gene TRBD1, 5 bases. The V end lost 1 base, the J end lost 4 bases, and 13 bases lay between the germline ends. The CDR3 extends over 15 amino acids. Germline CDR1 and CDR2: MGHDK and SYGVNS. The DNA of the CDR3 is TGTGCCAGCAGTGAATTGGGGGGGAAGCCCTATGGCTACACCTTC. Translated, it gives CASSELGGKPYGYTF.

This chain joins TRBV2 and TRBJ1-2, with D perhaps matching TRBD1 (6 bases). The CDR3 loop spans 13 amino acids. Germline loops: CDR1 SNHLY, CDR2 FYNNEI. V lost 6 bases and J 5 bases, leaving 13 bases between the germline ends. The CDR3 sequence is CASRRDRRYGYTF. The CDR3 DNA sequence: TGTGCCAGCAGACGCGACAGGCGATATGGCTACACCTTC.

The chain recombines TRBV2 with TRBJ1-2; 7 bases fit TRBD1. V lost 3 bases, J lost 4 bases, and 5 bases stayed unmatched. CDR1 is SNHLY and CDR2 is FYNNEI in the germline V gene. The CDR3 covers 14 residues. CDR3 amino acids: CASSDGQGGYGYTF. Here the CDR3 DNA reads TGTGCCAGCAGTGACGGGCAGGGGGGCTATGGCTACACCTTC.

This clone has just one count. This chain links TRBV3-1 (or the pseudogene TRBV3-2) with TRBJ2-2; 16 bases align to TRBD2. The trim removed 7 bases at V and 3 bases at J, leaving 2 bases unmatched. Looked up from germline, CDR1 is LGHDT and CDR2 is YNNKEL (reference sequence). CDR3 length equals 16 residues. In DNA form, the CDR3 reads TGTGCCAGCACGGGACTAGCGGGGGGGTACACCGGGGAGCTGTTTTTT. Residues: CASTGLAGGYTGELFF.

The rearrangement joins TRBV11-2 to TRBJ2-7, with D possibly being TRBD1 (5 bases). The germline CDR1 and CDR2 sequences are SGHAT and FQNNGV. The CDR3 loop spans 12 amino acids. Trimming shortened V by 5 bases and J by 7 bases, and 12 bases separated the two germline ends. The CDR3 sequence is CASSPPGYEQYF. Written as DNA, the CDR3 is TGTGCCAGCAGCCCCCCAGGGTATGAGCAGTACTTC.

The chain employs TRBV5-5 and TRBJ2-7, with 8 bases that match TRBD1. With V trimmed by 5 bases and J by 5 bases, 9 bases remained unmatched. There are 14 residues in the CDR3. Germline values: CDR1 SGHKS, CDR2 YYEKEE (reference sequence). The CDR3 spells CASRGVGQGHEQYF. The CDR3 DNA is TGTGCCAGCAGAGGGGTAGGACAGGGCCACGAGCAGTACTTC.

The chain is built from TRBV6-5 and TRBJ1-2, with 9 positions matching TRBD1. This CDR3 has 15 residues. The germline gives CDR1 MNHEY, CDR2 SVGAGI. Germline trimming cut 2 bases from V and 6 bases from J; bases unmatched to any gene: 7. CDR3 residues: CASSYQNRGQDGYTF. In DNA, the CDR3 is TGTGCCAGCAGTTACCAAAACAGGGGGCAGGATGGCTACACCTTC.